This is a list of T cell receptor beta chains from one sample in a study of type 1 and type 2 diabetes patients. MiXCR was run by TCRdb on the multiplex PCR reads, yielding one entry per CDR3 protein. The sample contains more than 250,000 distinct CDR3 sequences, 45% to 60% of which appear only once. The source material was peripheral blood mononuclear cells (PBMCs). Receptor source: a man aged 18 to 29 with type 2 diabetes. Both conserved end residues are part of each CDR3.

V gene: TRBV20-1; J gene: TRBJ2-7; CDR3 protein: CSARDPGLPSSSYEQYF
V gene: TRBV7-9; J gene: TRBJ1-2; CDR3 protein: CASSFDPRYGYTF
V gene: TRBV7-2; J gene: TRBJ2-1; CDR3 protein: CASSSNLAGGRFSYNEQFF
V gene: TRBV4-2; J gene: TRBJ1-2; CDR3 protein: CASSPGYGGYTF
V gene: TRBV6-5; J gene: TRBJ1-2; CDR3 protein: CASSYSNSVDRTNYGYTF
V gene: TRBV7-4; J gene: TRBJ2-2; CDR3 protein: CASSSRGQLNTGELFF
V gene: TRBV10-2; J gene: TRBJ2-3; CDR3 protein: CASRTSGSMDTQYF
V gene: TRBV19; J gene: TRBJ1-1; CDR3 protein: CATSRNAEAFF
V gene: TRBV6-6; J gene: TRBJ2-1; CDR3 protein: CASSSGTSGLNEQFF
V gene: TRBV20-1; J gene: TRBJ2-7; CDR3 protein: CSARYLATANSYEQYF
V gene: TRBV14; J gene: TRBJ2-5; CDR3 protein: CASSQAQAGLETQYF
V gene: TRBV20-1; J gene: TRBJ2-1; CDR3 protein: CSATAGGDYNEQFF
V gene: TRBV28; J gene: TRBJ1-5; CDR3 protein: CASKVGQLNSNQPQHF
V gene: TRBV12-3/TRBV12-4; J gene: TRBJ1-1; CDR3 protein: CASRTRTPRAFF
V gene: TRBV20-1; J gene: TRBJ2-7; CDR3 protein: CSARSSGAGQVYGEQYF
V gene: TRBV7-3; J gene: TRBJ2-7; CDR3 protein: CASSFKLEQYF
V gene: TRBV7-6; J gene: TRBJ1-1; CDR3 protein: CASSPFEMNTEAFF
V gene: TRBV10-3; J gene: TRBJ1-1; CDR3 protein: CAISGISNTEAFF
V gene: TRBV2; J gene: TRBJ2-7; CDR3 protein: CASRTRGGVYEQYF
V gene: TRBV12-3/TRBV12-4; J gene: TRBJ2-1; CDR3 protein: CASSFGSEQFF
V gene: TRBV28; J gene: TRBJ1-6; CDR3 protein: CASSLEGSSYNSPLHF
V gene: TRBV20-1; J gene: TRBJ1-1; CDR3 protein: CSARDLTEAFF
V gene: TRBV4-3; J gene: TRBJ1-6; CDR3 protein: CASSQDSAINSPLHF
V gene: TRBV7-6; J gene: TRBJ2-7; CDR3 protein: CASSTGTGRMYEQYF
V gene: TRBV12-3/TRBV12-4; J gene: TRBJ2-1; CDR3 protein: CASSPGTSTEQFF
V gene: TRBV7-8; J gene: TRBJ1-2; CDR3 protein: CASSASRNEGGYTF
V gene: TRBV6-4; J gene: TRBJ1-1; CDR3 protein: CAISESGGGGVVSTEAFF
V gene: TRBV2; J gene: TRBJ1-1; CDR3 protein: CASQTGKAFF
V gene: TRBV6-4; J gene: TRBJ2-5; CDR3 protein: CASSETAERAAQYF
V gene: TRBV30; J gene: TRBJ2-5; CDR3 protein: CAWSGLETQYF
V gene: TRBV7-3; J gene: TRBJ2-3; CDR3 protein: CASSVSGPDTDTQYF
V gene: TRBV14; J gene: TRBJ2-3; CDR3 protein: CASSQDLLAGGLDTQYF
V gene: TRBV28; J gene: TRBJ2-7; CDR3 protein: CASTARRDRHGEQYF
V gene: TRBV25-1; J gene: TRBJ1-1; CDR3 protein: CASSLREAEAFF
V gene: TRBV10-1; J gene: NA; CDR3 protein: CASSAGTGFYEQYF
V gene: TRBV13; J gene: TRBJ2-7; CDR3 protein: CASSSALTSGGPRYEQYF
V gene: TRBV10-1; J gene: TRBJ2-2; CDR3 protein: CASSDPTVPGELFF
V gene: TRBV30; J gene: TRBJ1-1; CDR3 protein: CAWSVVGGNTEAFF
V gene: TRBV15; J gene: TRBJ1-2; CDR3 protein: CATSRDRVSTYGYTF
V gene: TRBV7-3; J gene: TRBJ1-1; CDR3 protein: CASSLTFVSGTEAFF
V gene: TRBV5-1; J gene: TRBJ2-3; CDR3 protein: CASSDGSLAGVGTDTQYF